This is a list of T cell receptor beta chains from one sample in a study of technical replicates of blood from several donors. The data were produced by immunoSEQ multiplex PCR, yet TCRdb's version contains in-frame clones alone and is incomplete. The table has 70,000 to 80,000 clones, roughly 91% seen once. Sequencing input: T cells isolated from PBMCs. The receptors shown here come from a human donor in good health. Some clones in this sample may be carry-over from other donors' samples. Both conserved end residues are trimmed from each CDR3. Each record gives: J gene, V gene, CDR3 protein.

j_gene: TRBJ2-2
v_gene: TRBV6-5
CDR3aa: ASSKLLVSPGELF

j_gene: TRBJ2-1
v_gene: TRBV27
CDR3aa: ATSWTSGGARNEQF

j_gene: TRBJ2-7
v_gene: TRBV11-3
CDR3aa: ASSEGTGSGEQY

j_gene: TRBJ1-1
v_gene: TRBV14
CDR3aa: ASSQVGTLEAF

j_gene: TRBJ1-5
v_gene: TRBV5-4
CDR3aa: ASSFQNQPQH

j_gene: TRBJ2-1
v_gene: TRBV5-1
CDR3aa: ASSLASLAGGLNEQF

j_gene: TRBJ1-5
v_gene: TRBV30
CDR3aa: AWSGAASNQPQH

j_gene: TRBJ2-5
v_gene: TRBV6-1
CDR3aa: ASIGEGIFVTQY

j_gene: TRBJ2-2
v_gene: TRBV27
CDR3aa: ASSSTGTGYTGELF

j_gene: TRBJ1-2
v_gene: TRBV11-2
CDR3aa: ASSLVVKNYGYT

j_gene: TRBJ2-1
v_gene: TRBV6-4
CDR3aa: ASSDSGGRFNEQF

j_gene: TRBJ1-5
v_gene: TRBV23-1
CDR3aa: ASSQQDREKAVQH

j_gene: TRBJ2-2
v_gene: TRBV27
CDR3aa: ASQRTSGITGELF

j_gene: TRBJ2-1
v_gene: TRBV9
CDR3aa: ASSVAMTSVYNEQF

j_gene: TRBJ2-5
v_gene: TRBV5-1
CDR3aa: ASSPGLFGPQETQY

j_gene: TRBJ1-3
v_gene: TRBV5-1
CDR3aa: ASSPLGIGEGRGITIY

j_gene: TRBJ2-1
v_gene: TRBV9
CDR3aa: ASSEGTSGAQVQF

j_gene: TRBJ1-2
v_gene: TRBV4-1
CDR3aa: ASSQVPGRDGYT

j_gene: TRBJ2-2
v_gene: TRBV14
CDR3aa: ASSQAGTGPRTGELF

j_gene: TRBJ2-7
v_gene: TRBV30
CDR3aa: AWARGGHEQY

j_gene: TRBJ2-1
v_gene: TRBV28
CDR3aa: ASKGQGLYNEQF

j_gene: TRBJ1-2
v_gene: TRBV19
CDR3aa: ASYQARYGYT

j_gene: TRBJ2-3
v_gene: TRBV7-9
CDR3aa: ASSSRTGDTDTQY

j_gene: TRBJ2-7
v_gene: TRBV10-3
CDR3aa: AISGDNEQY

j_gene: TRBJ2-6
v_gene: TRBV28
CDR3aa: ASNSGGVSGANVLT

j_gene: TRBJ2-5
v_gene: TRBV7-9
CDR3aa: ASRSGAETQY

j_gene: TRBJ1-2
v_gene: TRBV7-9
CDR3aa: ASSLNTNYGYT

j_gene: TRBJ1-2
v_gene: TRBV5-8
CDR3aa: ASSLGQGDGYT

j_gene: TRBJ1-2
v_gene: TRBV10-1
CDR3aa: ASSESRGSGYT

j_gene: TRBJ2-7
v_gene: TRBV6-5
CDR3aa: ASSYSIAGAYEQY

j_gene: TRBJ1-2
v_gene: TRBV29-1
CDR3aa: SVGTGSRTSNGYT

j_gene: TRBJ1-1
v_gene: TRBV9
CDR3aa: ASSVGTGEGYTEAF

j_gene: TRBJ1-1
v_gene: TRBV5-1
CDR3aa: ASSLAETVVTEAF

j_gene: TRBJ2-7
v_gene: TRBV5-4
CDR3aa: ASSSMTGLFYEQY

j_gene: TRBJ1-5
v_gene: TRBV19
CDR3aa: ASGDRGGNQPQH

j_gene: TRBJ1-5
v_gene: TRBV25-1
CDR3aa: ASSEYQAPEPQH

j_gene: TRBJ2-3
v_gene: TRBV13
CDR3aa: ASSRRGVAGGPLSSRTDTQY

j_gene: TRBJ1-4
v_gene: TRBV13
CDR3aa: ASSLGTGGQINEKLF

j_gene: TRBJ2-2
v_gene: TRBV19
CDR3aa: ASSIGRGGLNTGELF

j_gene: TRBJ2-7
v_gene: TRBV7-9
CDR3aa: ASSSRDRVKYSLNEQY

j_gene: TRBJ2-7
v_gene: TRBV5-4
CDR3aa: ASSPGTGDYEQY

j_gene: TRBJ2-1
v_gene: TRBV27
CDR3aa: ATRRSNEQF

j_gene: TRBJ2-5
v_gene: TRBV28
CDR3aa: ASSFQLLVY

j_gene: TRBJ1-2
v_gene: TRBV30
CDR3aa: AWGLGTGRTRYT

j_gene: TRBJ1-1
v_gene: TRBV7-9
CDR3aa: ASSFTGTVNTEAF

j_gene: TRBJ2-3
v_gene: TRBV7-9
CDR3aa: ASSLDLVVAGDEPDTQY

j_gene: TRBJ1-1
v_gene: TRBV5-6
CDR3aa: ASSSEIGESEAF

j_gene: TRBJ2-1
v_gene: TRBV5-1
CDR3aa: ASSLFTGQGRNEQF

j_gene: TRBJ2-2
v_gene: TRBV6-5
CDR3aa: ASRLAGDVTGELF

j_gene: TRBJ2-3
v_gene: TRBV30
CDR3aa: AWSSGTVLTDTQY

j_gene: TRBJ2-7
v_gene: TRBV7-9
CDR3aa: ASSPQSEAYEQY

j_gene: TRBJ2-1
v_gene: TRBV25-1
CDR3aa: ASSHSGGRNEQF

j_gene: TRBJ1-1
v_gene: TRBV5-1
CDR3aa: ASSFNPRALEMNTEAF

j_gene: TRBJ2-7
v_gene: TRBV7-8
CDR3aa: ASSLDPGLHEQY

j_gene: TRBJ1-1
v_gene: TRBV18
CDR3aa: ASSPVFMNTEAF

j_gene: TRBJ1-1
v_gene: TRBV30
CDR3aa: AWSEGNTEAF

j_gene: TRBJ1-2
v_gene: TRBV5-1
CDR3aa: ASSLGDNYGYT

j_gene: TRBJ2-3
v_gene: TRBV7-8
CDR3aa: ASSQALDTQY

j_gene: TRBJ2-3
v_gene: TRBV28
CDR3aa: ASSYSNRLECY